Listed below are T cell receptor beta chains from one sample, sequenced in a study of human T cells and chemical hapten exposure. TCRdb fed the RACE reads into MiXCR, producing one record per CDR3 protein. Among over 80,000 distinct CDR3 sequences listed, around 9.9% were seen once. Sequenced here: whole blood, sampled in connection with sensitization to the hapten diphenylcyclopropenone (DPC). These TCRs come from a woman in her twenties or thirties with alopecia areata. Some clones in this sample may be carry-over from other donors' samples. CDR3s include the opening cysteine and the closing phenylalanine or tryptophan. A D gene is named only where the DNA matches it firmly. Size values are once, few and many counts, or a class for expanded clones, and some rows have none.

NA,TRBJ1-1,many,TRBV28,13,TGTGCCAGCAGGAGACAGCCTGGGACTGAAGCTTTCTTT,CASRRQPGTEAFF
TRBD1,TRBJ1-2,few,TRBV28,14,TGTGCCAGCAGGGAGACAGGGGCTAACTATGGCTACACCTTC,CASRETGANYGYTF
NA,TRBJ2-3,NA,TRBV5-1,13,TGCGCCAGCAGCCCTTCACAGGGTGTTACGCAGTATTTT,CASSPSQGVTQYF
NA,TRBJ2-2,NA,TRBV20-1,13,TGCAGTGCTAGGGACTTCACAATGGGGGAGCTGTTTTTT,CSARDFTMGELFF
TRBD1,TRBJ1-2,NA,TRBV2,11,TGTGCCATTACGGACAGGTCTGGCTACACCTTC,CAITDRSGYTF
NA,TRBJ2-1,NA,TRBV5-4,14,TGTGCCAGCAGCTTGGACAGTGGCAACAATGAGCAGTTCTTC,CASSLDSGNNEQFF
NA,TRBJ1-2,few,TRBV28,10,TGTGCCACCCGACAGGACATCTACACCTTC,CATRQDIYTF
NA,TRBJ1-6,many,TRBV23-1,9,TGCGCCAGCGGGTCACCCCTCCACTTT,CASGSPLHF
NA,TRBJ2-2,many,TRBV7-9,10,TGTGCCAGAACCGACGGGGAGCTGTTTTTT,CARTDGELFF
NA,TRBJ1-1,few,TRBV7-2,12,TGTGCCAGCAGCTTAGCAACGAGTAAAGCTTTCTTT,CASSLATSKAFF
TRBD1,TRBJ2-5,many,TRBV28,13,TGTGCCACACAGGGGAGCCCCCAAGAGACCCAGTACTTC,CATQGSPQETQYF
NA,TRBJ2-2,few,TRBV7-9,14,TGTGCCAGCAGCTCAATGCTGTACACCGGGGAGCTGTTTTTT,CASSSMLYTGELFF
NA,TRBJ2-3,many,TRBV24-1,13,TGTGCCACCAGTGGGCCCATCACAGATACGCAGTATTTT,CATSGPITDTQYF
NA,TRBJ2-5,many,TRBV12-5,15,TGTGCTAGTGCCGCAACGACAGGTCAACAAGAGACCCAGTACTTC,CASAATTGQQETQYF
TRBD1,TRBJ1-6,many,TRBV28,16,TGTGCCAGCAGTTCCACCCGACAGGGTTATAATTCACCCCTCCACTTT,CASSSTRQGYNSPLHF
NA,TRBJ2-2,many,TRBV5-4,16,TGTGCCAGCAGCTTTCGGCAGGGCCCCCCCACCGGGGAGCTGTTTTTT,CASSFRQGPPTGELFF
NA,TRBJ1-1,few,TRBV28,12,TGTGCCAGCAGTTTATTACAGTCTGAAGCTTTCTTT,CASSLLQSEAFF
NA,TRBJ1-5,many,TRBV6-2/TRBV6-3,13,TGTGCCAGCAGCCAAGTTACATCGGGGCACAAGCATTTT,CASSQVTSGHKHF
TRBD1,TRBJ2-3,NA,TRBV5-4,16,TGTGCCAGCAGCCCCCGGACAGGACTGAGCACAGATACGCAGTATTTT,CASSPRTGLSTDTQYF
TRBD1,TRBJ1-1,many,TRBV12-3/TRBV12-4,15,TGTGCCAGCACCGGAAGGACAGGGCTGAACACTGAAGCTTTCTTT,CASTGRTGLNTEAFF
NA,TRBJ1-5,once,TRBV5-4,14,TGTGCCAGCAGCTTTGGAGGGGGAGGACAGCCCCAGCATTTT,CASSFGGGGQPQHF
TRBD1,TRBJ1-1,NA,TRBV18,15,TGTGCCAGCTCACCCCAGACAGGGGCGGACACTGAAGCTTTCTTT,CASSPQTGADTEAFF
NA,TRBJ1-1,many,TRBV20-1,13,TGCAGTGCTAGGGAGGGGGGCGGAACTGAAGCTTTCTTT,CSAREGGGTEAFF
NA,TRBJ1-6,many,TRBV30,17,TGTGCCTGGAGTGTAGCGGGCAGTTCGAAGTATAATTCACCCCTCCACTTT,CAWSVAGSSKYNSPLHF
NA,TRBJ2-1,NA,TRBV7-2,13,TGTGCCAGCCGTGCGAGCTCCTACAATGAGCAGTTCTTC,CASRASSYNEQFF
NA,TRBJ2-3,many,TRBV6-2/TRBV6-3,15,TGTGCCAGCAGTACCTCGGGACTTACCACAGATACGCAGTATTTT,CASSTSGLTTDTQYF
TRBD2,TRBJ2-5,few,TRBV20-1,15,TGCAGTGCTAGAGCTGGCGGGGGACCCCAAGAGACCCAGTACTTC,CSARAGGGPQETQYF
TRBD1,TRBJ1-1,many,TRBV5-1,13,TGCGCCAGCAGCGGGGACAGGGCCTCTGAAGCTTTCTTT,CASSGDRASEAFF
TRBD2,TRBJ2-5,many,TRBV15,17,TGTGCCACCAGCAGAAAATCTAGCGGGGTGATCCAAGAGACCCAGTACTTC,CATSRKSSGVIQETQYF
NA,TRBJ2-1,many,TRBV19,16,TGTGCCAGTAGCTACTATGGGTTAGACTCCTACAATGAGCAGTTCTTC,CASSYYGLDSYNEQFF
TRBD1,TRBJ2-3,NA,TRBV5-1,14,TGCGCCGGGCGACAGGGGGAAGATCTGGATACGCAGTATTTT,CAGRQGEDLDTQYF
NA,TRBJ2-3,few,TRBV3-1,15,TGTGCCAGCAGCCACCCCGGCACCCTCGGGACCACGCAGTATTTT,CASSHPGTLGTTQYF
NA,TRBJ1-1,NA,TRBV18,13,TGTGCCAGCTCCAACAAGGGGGACACTGAAGCTTTCTTT,CASSNKGDTEAFF
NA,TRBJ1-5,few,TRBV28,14,TGTGCCAGCATATGGCAGGGGTTAGCTCAGCCCCAGCATTTT,CASIWQGLAQPQHF
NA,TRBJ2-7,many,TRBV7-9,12,TGTGCCAGCAGCTCAGGCCCCTACGAGCAGTACTTC,CASSSGPYEQYF
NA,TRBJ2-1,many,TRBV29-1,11,TGCAGCGTTGAACGGGGGTACGAGCAGTTCTTC,CSVERGYEQFF
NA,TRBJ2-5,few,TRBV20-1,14,TGCAGTGCTAGAGATGGAACTGTACAAGAGACCCAGTACTTC,CSARDGTVQETQYF
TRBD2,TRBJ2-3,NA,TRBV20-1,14,TGCAGTGCCCAAACTAGCGGGGAGGGAGATACGCAGTATTTT,CSAQTSGEGDTQYF
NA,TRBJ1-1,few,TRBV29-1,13,TGCAGCGTCGTAGGACGGCTGAACACTGAAGCTTTCTTT,CSVVGRLNTEAFF
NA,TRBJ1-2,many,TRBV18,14,TGTGCCAGCTCCCTTAACCGGGACACGAATGGCTACACCTTC,CASSLNRDTNGYTF
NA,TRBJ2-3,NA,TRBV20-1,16,TGCAGTGCTAGCCCTCGGGGTAGCGGACACACAGATACGCAGTATTTT,CSASPRGSGHTDTQYF
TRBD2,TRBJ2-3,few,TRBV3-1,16,TGTGCCAGCAGCCCGGGAGCCGGGGGGAGCACAGATACGCAGTATTTT,CASSPGAGGSTDTQYF
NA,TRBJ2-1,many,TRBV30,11,TGTGCCTGGAGTCAGTACAATGAGCAGTTCTTC,CAWSQYNEQFF
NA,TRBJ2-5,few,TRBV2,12,TGTGCCAGCAGGAGGGCACAAGAGACCCAGTACTTC,CASRRAQETQYF
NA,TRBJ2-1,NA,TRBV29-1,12,TGCAGCGCTGGAACCTCCTACAATGAGCAGTTCTTC,CSAGTSYNEQFF
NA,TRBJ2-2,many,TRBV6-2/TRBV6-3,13,TGTGCCAGCAGTTACACGGACACCGGGGAGCTGTTTTTT,CASSYTDTGELFF
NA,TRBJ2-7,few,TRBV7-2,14,TGTGCCAGCAGCTCCACCCCGGGCAGCTACGAGCAGTACTTC,CASSSTPGSYEQYF
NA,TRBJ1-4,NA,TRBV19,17,TGTGCCAGTACACCCGGCGTGGGGGGTGCAACTAATGAAAAACTGTTTTTT,CASTPGVGGATNEKLFF
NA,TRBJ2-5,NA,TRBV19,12,TGTGCCAGTAGTATCGGGGGACAGACCCAGTACTTC,CASSIGGQTQYF